This is a list of T cell receptor beta chains from one sample in a study of cytomegalovirus exposure and HLA in healthy donors. Clones were read by immunoSEQ multiplex PCR, and TCRdb kept only the in-frame ones, dropping some. In the table there are 90,000 to 140,000 clones, more than 9.5% of which are singletons. Sequenced input: PBMCs. The origin of the receptors is a middle-aged man in good health and CMV-seropositive. Each CDR3 is given with its conserved first and last residue. D genes are given only for firm matches. Clone size is not always given. Where it is, it says once, few, many or a class for expanded clones.

>NA|NA|TRBJ2-2|TRBV9
CASSSRTDTGELFF
TGTGCCAGCAGCTCCAGGACAGACACCGGGGAGCTGTTTTTT
>TRBD1|few|TRBJ2-7|TRBV27
CASSSTTGRRSYEQYF
TGTGCCAGCAGTTCTACGACAGGGAGACGATCCTACGAGCAGTACTTC
>NA|NA|TRBJ2-3|TRBV9
CASSVATTNAGTDTQYF
TGTGCCAGCAGCGTAGCTACTACTAACGCGGGCACAGATACGCAGTATTTT
>TRBD1|NA|TRBJ1-5|TRBV12-5
CASGVTGQNSNQPQHF
TGTGCTAGTGGCGTAACGGGACAGAATAGCAATCAGCCCCAGCATTTT
>TRBD1|NA|TRBJ2-5|TRBV7-3
CASSATGGRQETQYF
TGTGCCAGCAGCGCCACAGGGGGCCGCCAAGAGACCCAGTACTTC
>NA|NA|TRBJ2-7|TRBV21-1
CANFAGGSSYEQYF
NA
>TRBD1|few|TRBJ2-7|TRBV29-1
CSVSGQGKTYEQYF
TGCAGCGTCTCAGGACAGGGTAAGACCTACGAGCAGTACTTC
>NA|NA|TRBJ2-3|TRBV11-3
CASSPRGDTQYF
TGTGCCAGCAGCCCGAGGGGGGATACGCAGTATTTT
>TRBD1|NA|TRBJ1-1|TRBV10-3
CAISAGQGKAFF
TGTGCCATCAGCGCGGGACAGGGCAAAGCTTTCTTT
>TRBD2|few|TRBJ2-1|TRBV9
CASSVGSSGYNEQFF
TGTGCCAGCAGCGTAGGATCTAGCGGCTACAATGAGCAGTTCTTC
>NA|few|TRBJ1-5|TRBV6-6
CASSFTGNRQPQHF
TGTGCCAGCAGTTTCACAGGGAATAGACAGCCCCAGCATTTT
>TRBD2|NA|TRBJ2-7|TRBV7-3
CASSSLAGGEQYF
TGTGCCAGCAGCTCCCTAGCGGGAGGCGAGCAGTACTTC
>TRBD2|few|TRBJ2-7|TRBV14
CASSQSGGLVWQYF
TGTGCCAGCAGCCAATCGGGAGGACTGGTGTGGCAGTACTTC
>TRBD1|NA|TRBJ2-7|TRBV6-6
CASQTGGYEQYF
TGTGCCAGTCAGACAGGGGGCTACGAGCAGTACTTC
>TRBD1|few|TRBJ1-3|TRBV6-5
CASINPTGNGNTIYF
TGTGCCAGCATCAACCCGACAGGGAACGGAAACACCATATATTTT
>NA|NA|TRBJ2-7|TRBV19
CASSTVAATGTYEQYF
TGTGCCAGTAGTACCGTTGCTGCGACAGGAACCTACGAGCAGTACTTC
>TRBD1|NA|TRBJ1-2|TRBV6-5
CASRNGQARGYTF
TGTGCCAGCCGAAATGGACAGGCTCGCGGCTACACCTTC
>NA|NA|TRBJ2-3|TRBV19
CASSSQARRTDTQYF
TGTGCCAGTAGTAGTCAGGCCAGACGCACAGATACGCAGTATTTT
>NA|NA|TRBJ1-4|TRBV2
CASSRDISNNEKLFF
TGTGCCAGCTCTCGGGACATCTCAAATAATGAAAAACTGTTTTTT
>NA|NA|TRBJ1-1|TRBV5-4
CASSLLTEEASF
TGTGCCAGCAGCTTGCTGACAGAAGAAGCTTCCTTT
>TRBD2|NA|TRBJ2-3|TRBV6-1
CASRSSGGGDTQYF
TGTGCCAGCCGCTCTAGCGGGGGAGGGGATACGCAGTATTTT
>NA|few|TRBJ2-6|TRBV10-3
CAISDPGTGANVLTF
TGTGCCATCAGTGACCCGGGGACTGGGGCCAACGTCCTGACTTTC